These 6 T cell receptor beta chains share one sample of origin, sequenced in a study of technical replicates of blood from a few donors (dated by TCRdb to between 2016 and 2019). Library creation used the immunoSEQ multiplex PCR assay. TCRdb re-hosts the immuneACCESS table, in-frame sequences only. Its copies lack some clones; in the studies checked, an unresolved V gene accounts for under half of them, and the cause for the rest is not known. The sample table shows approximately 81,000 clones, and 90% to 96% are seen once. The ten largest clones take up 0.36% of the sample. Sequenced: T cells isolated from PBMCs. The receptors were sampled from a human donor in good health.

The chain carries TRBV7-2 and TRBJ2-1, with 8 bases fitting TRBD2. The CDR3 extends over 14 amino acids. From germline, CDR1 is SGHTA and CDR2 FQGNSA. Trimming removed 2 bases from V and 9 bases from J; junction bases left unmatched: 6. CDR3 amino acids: CASSLSLAGAEQFF. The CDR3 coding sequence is TGTGCCAGCAGCTTATCCCTAGCGGGCGCTGAGCAGTTCTTC.

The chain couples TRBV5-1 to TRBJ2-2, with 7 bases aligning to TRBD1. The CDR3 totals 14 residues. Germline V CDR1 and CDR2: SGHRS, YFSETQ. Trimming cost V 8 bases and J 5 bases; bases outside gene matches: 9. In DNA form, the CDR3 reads TGCGCCAGTAACCGGGACAGAGTTACCGGGGAGCTGTTTTTT. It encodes CASNRDRVTGELFF.

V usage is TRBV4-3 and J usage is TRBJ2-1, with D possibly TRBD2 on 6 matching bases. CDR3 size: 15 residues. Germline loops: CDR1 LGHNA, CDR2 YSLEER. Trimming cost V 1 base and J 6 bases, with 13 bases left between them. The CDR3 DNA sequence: TGCGCCAGCAGCCAAGGACTAGGGGTCATCAATGAGCAGTTCTTC. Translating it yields CASSQGLGVINEQFF.

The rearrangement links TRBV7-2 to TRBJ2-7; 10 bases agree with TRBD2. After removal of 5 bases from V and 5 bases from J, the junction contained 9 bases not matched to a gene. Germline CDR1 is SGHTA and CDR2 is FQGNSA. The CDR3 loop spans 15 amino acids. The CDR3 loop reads CASSDPAGGHNEQYF. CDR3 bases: TGTGCCAGCAGCGACCCAGCGGGAGGGCACAACGAGCAGTACTTC.

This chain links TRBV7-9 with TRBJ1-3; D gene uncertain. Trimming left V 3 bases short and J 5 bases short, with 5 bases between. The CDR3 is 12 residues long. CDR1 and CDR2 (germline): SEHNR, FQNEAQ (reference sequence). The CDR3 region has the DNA TGTGCCAGCAGCTTGGCCCGAAACACCATATATTTT. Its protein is CASSLARNTIYF.

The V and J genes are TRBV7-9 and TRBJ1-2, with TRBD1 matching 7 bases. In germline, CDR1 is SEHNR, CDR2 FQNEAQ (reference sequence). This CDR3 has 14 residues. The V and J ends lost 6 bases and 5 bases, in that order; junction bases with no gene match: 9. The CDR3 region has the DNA TGTGCCAGCAGTTCGACGGACAGGTCATATGGCTACACCTTC. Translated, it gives CASSSTDRSYGYTF. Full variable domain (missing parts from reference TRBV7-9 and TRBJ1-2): DTGVSQNPRHKITKRGQNVTFRCDPISEHNRLYWYRQTLGQGPEFLTYFQNEAQLEKSRLLSDRFSAERPKGSFSTLEIQRTEQGDSAMYLCASSSTDRSYGYTFGSGTRLTVV.